This T cell receptor (beta chain) is drawn from a study of T-cell reconstitution after alpha-beta-depleted transplantation in children. TCRbeta library preparation incorporated unique molecular identifiers. In TCRdb, the PCR reads were re-called with MiXCR into one record per CDR3 protein. This sample has nearly 400,000 distinct CDR3 sequences, with roughly 22% found just once. Trimming shortened V by 3 bases and J by 2 bases, and 14 bases separated the two germline ends. The CDR3 is made up of 15 amino acids. CDR1 and CDR2 (germline): SGHRS, YFSETQ. The material was PBMCs from the stem cell graft donor, obtained from the stem cell graft. The receptor was derived from a human donor who donated a stem cell graft to a child with acute myeloid leukemia. The chain is built from TRBV5-1 and TRBJ2-5; no reliable D call. The CDR3 nucleotides are TGCGCCAGCAGCTCATCAGGTCGCACACAAGAGACCCAGTACTTC. Residues: CASSSSGRTQETQYF.